Listed below are T cell receptor beta chains from one sample, sequenced in a study of human CD8 memory T cell subsets. Each CDR3 protein gets one entry in TCRdb, which reprocessed the 5' RACE reads and gives no DNA. This listing includes 7,500 to 8,500 distinct CDR3 sequences. Sequencing input: CD8+ T cells from PBMCs. The receptors shown here come from a human donor in good health. Both conserved end residues are part of each CDR3. The size of a clone is reported for some rows only, either as once, few or many, or as a class for expanded clones.

TRBV15	TRBJ2-3	.	CATSKKPETLGDTDTQYF
TRBV28	TRBJ1-5	.	CASSWQGARQPQHF
TRBV12-5	TRBJ2-7	.	CASGLATGQGYEQYF
TRBV20-1	TRBJ1-1	.	CSARGRGMNTEAFF
TRBV7-2	TRBJ1-5	.	CASSSRTGDQPQHF
TRBV29-1	TRBJ1-2	medium-sized	CSVRSIAGDYGYTF
TRBV12-3/TRBV12-4	TRBJ1-2	medium-sized	CASSSPSTGGYGYTF
TRBV12-3/TRBV12-4	TRBJ2-7	.	CASASYSYEQYF
TRBV19	TRBJ1-1	.	CATNLGYTEAFF
TRBV4-1	TRBJ2-5	.	CASSQVGQGEETQYF
TRBV20-1	TRBJ2-5	.	CSASMDHQETQYF
TRBV14	TRBJ2-7	.	CASSPLLRGSSYEQYF
TRBV2	TRBJ2-5	.	CASSPRWGTQETQYF
TRBV9	TRBJ1-4	.	CASSAKWGGRSEKLFF
TRBV6-6	TRBJ2-5	.	CASSPRDETQYF
TRBV7-9	TRBJ2-1	.	CASSLAVDEQFF
TRBV10-2	TRBJ2-1	.	CASTSIEGSNEQFF
TRBV29-1	TRBJ2-1	.	CSVRLSPYNEQFF
TRBV27	TRBJ2-4	medium-sized	CASSLRDNMYIQYF
TRBV28	TRBJ2-1	.	CASSPFAGDNEQFF
TRBV27	TRBJ1-1	.	CASRSGQIGEAFF
TRBV3-1	TRBJ2-2	.	CASSPAAGGYTGELFF
TRBV30	TRBJ2-1	.	CAWGTGAGGEQFF
TRBV20-1	TRBJ1-5	medium-sized	CSAMEGYGNQPQHF
TRBV19	TRBJ1-2	.	CASSMEAAYGYTF
TRBV24-1	TRBJ2-3	.	CATSDPRALRSQDTQYF
TRBV7-9	TRBJ1-5	.	CASSLDDQPQHF
TRBV27	TRBJ2-1	.	CASSLFGGTVYNEQFF
TRBV29-1	TRBJ2-7	.	CSVWTSGSSYEQYF
TRBV28	TRBJ2-7	medium-sized	CASGAGLAGGLRYEQYF
TRBV5-4	TRBJ2-1	.	CASSTGTVDFNNEQFF
TRBV10-3	TRBJ2-7	.	CAISESSTSASYEQYF
TRBV3-1	TRBJ1-2	medium-sized	CASSQDPSDSYGYTF
TRBV5-1	TRBJ2-7	.	CASSSGAGYEQYF
TRBV7-6	TRBJ2-7	.	CASSLLGYEQYF
TRBV28	TRBJ2-1	.	CASPSNSGRQFF
TRBV6-5	TRBJ1-5	.	CASSYSTGQPQHF
TRBV5-4	TRBJ1-1	.	CASSPSLNTEAFF
TRBV10-3	TRBJ2-2	.	CAISESWGAMNTGELFF
TRBV7-9	TRBJ2-4	.	CASSPRDGKKHFQYF
TRBV14	TRBJ2-2	.	CASSPGHFNTGELFF
TRBV5-1	TRBJ2-7	.	CASSSPGQGFHEQYF
TRBV7-9	TRBJ2-5	.	CASSLVGQVNETQYF
TRBV7-9	TRBJ2-1	.	CASSLGRAGVDEQFF
TRBV6-1	TRBJ2-1	.	CASSESHIGTSGNNEQFF
TRBV15	TRBJ2-2	.	CATSRGNTGELFF
TRBV5-1	TRBJ2-1	.	CASSLLAGGPGEQFF
TRBV13	TRBJ2-5	.	CASSTIRDGQETQYF
TRBV14	TRBJ2-7	.	CASSQDAEYEQYF
TRBV27	TRBJ2-6	medium-sized	CASSPYNSGANVLTF
TRBV6-2/TRBV6-3	TRBJ2-7	.	CASSGLAGGTTYEQYF
TRBV30	TRBJ2-1	medium-sized	CAWRPALNEQFF
TRBV11-2	TRBJ2-1	.	CASTPRRNEQFF
TRBV27	TRBJ1-6	.	CASSAGTGHSPLHF